This is a list of T cell receptor beta chains from one sample in a study of blood T cell repertoires in COVID-19. Clones were read by immunoSEQ multiplex PCR, and TCRdb kept only the in-frame ones, dropping some. The table records around 67,000 clones, about 81% of them present only once. Sequenced: peripheral blood. The receptors were gathered from a human donor in a cohort sampled during active COVID-19. The CDR3 runs from the conserved cysteine through the conserved F or W. The D gene is left open where the match is weak. Size values are once, few and many counts, or a class for expanded clones, and some rows have none.

d_call: TRBD2
j_call: TRBJ2-7
clone_size: .
v_call: TRBV28
cdr3_nt: TGTGCCAGCAGTTCTCAGACTAGCGGGCGGACCTACGAGCAGTACTTC
cdr3_aa: CASSSQTSGRTYEQYF

d_call: .
j_call: TRBJ1-2
clone_size: .
v_call: TRBV5-4
cdr3_nt: TGTGCCAGCAGCTTGGGTCCAGGGCCCTATGGCTACACCTTC
cdr3_aa: CASSLGPGPYGYTF

d_call: .
j_call: TRBJ1-1
clone_size: .
v_call: TRBV2
cdr3_nt: TGTGCCAGCAGTGGGGGACAGAACACTGAAGCTTTCTTT
cdr3_aa: CASSGGQNTEAFF

d_call: TRBD1
j_call: TRBJ1-1
clone_size: few
v_call: TRBV5-1
cdr3_nt: TGCGCCAGCAGCTTGGCCGCAGGGGGAAGGATGAACACTGAAGCTTTCTTT
cdr3_aa: CASSLAAGGRMNTEAFF

d_call: .
j_call: TRBJ2-7
clone_size: .
v_call: TRBV21-1
cdr3_nt: TGTGCCTGTTACAGGGGGGGACCTTACGAGCAGTACTTC
cdr3_aa: CACYRGGPYEQYF

d_call: .
j_call: TRBJ2-3
clone_size: .
v_call: TRBV9
cdr3_nt: TGTGCCAGCAGCGTGGGGCTGAATACGCAGTATTTT
cdr3_aa: CASSVGLNTQYF

d_call: TRBD1
j_call: TRBJ2-1
clone_size: .
v_call: TRBV6-5
cdr3_nt: TGTGCCAGCAGAGGACAGGGGGCGACGAATGAGCAGTTCTTC
cdr3_aa: CASRGQGATNEQFF

d_call: .
j_call: TRBJ2-7
clone_size: .
v_call: TRBV6-1
cdr3_nt: TGTGCCAGCAGTGACAGTTCCTCCTACGAGCAGTACTTC
cdr3_aa: CASSDSSSYEQYF

d_call: .
j_call: TRBJ1-2
clone_size: .
v_call: TRBV29-1
cdr3_nt: TGCAGCGTTGAACTAGCGACCTGGGGATATGGCTACACCTTC
cdr3_aa: CSVELATWGYGYTF

d_call: .
j_call: TRBJ2-1
clone_size: .
v_call: TRBV5-1
cdr3_nt: TGCGCCAGCAGCTTGGGGCTTTACAATGAGCAGTTCTTC
cdr3_aa: CASSLGLYNEQFF

d_call: TRBD2
j_call: TRBJ2-5
clone_size: .
v_call: TRBV28
cdr3_nt: TGTGCCAGCAGTCCCTATTCAGCGGGAGTCCAAGAGACCCAGTACTTC
cdr3_aa: CASSPYSAGVQETQYF

d_call: TRBD2
j_call: TRBJ2-1
clone_size: .
v_call: TRBV19
cdr3_nt: TGTGCCAGTAGTATCGGGGAGGGAGGAGTCTGGCCTTACAATGAGCAGTTCTTC
cdr3_aa: CASSIGEGGVWPYNEQFF

d_call: TRBD1
j_call: TRBJ1-6
clone_size: few
v_call: TRBV6-6
cdr3_nt: TGTGCCAGCAGTGGGACAGAATATAATTCACCCCTCCACTTT
cdr3_aa: CASSGTEYNSPLHF

d_call: TRBD2
j_call: TRBJ2-2
clone_size: .
v_call: TRBV5-5
cdr3_nt: TGTGCCAGCAGCTTGGGGCTAGCGGAAAACACCGGGGAGCTGTTTTTT
cdr3_aa: CASSLGLAENTGELFF

d_call: TRBD2
j_call: TRBJ2-7
clone_size: .
v_call: TRBV19
cdr3_nt: TGTGCCAGTAGTCCTAGGACTAGCGGGGTCTCCTACGAGCAGTACTTC
cdr3_aa: CASSPRTSGVSYEQYF

d_call: .
j_call: TRBJ2-2
clone_size: few
v_call: TRBV7-3
cdr3_nt: TGTGCCAGCAGCTCCCGGGAAAACACCGGGGAGCTGTTTTTT
cdr3_aa: CASSSRENTGELFF

d_call: TRBD2
j_call: TRBJ2-5
clone_size: .
v_call: TRBV6-5
cdr3_nt: TGTGCCAGCACCGGACTAGCGGGTGGGACCCAGTACTTC
cdr3_aa: CASTGLAGGTQYF

d_call: TRBD2
j_call: TRBJ2-7
clone_size: .
v_call: TRBV7-6
cdr3_nt: TGTGCCAGCAGCTTAGTGACTAGCGGGAGCTTGGACTTC
cdr3_aa: CASSLVTSGSLDF

d_call: TRBD1
j_call: TRBJ2-5
clone_size: .
v_call: TRBV7-2
cdr3_nt: TGTGCCAGCAGCCTAGGGACAGGCGTGGAGACCCAGTACTTC
cdr3_aa: CASSLGTGVETQYF

d_call: .
j_call: TRBJ1-5
clone_size: .
v_call: TRBV28
cdr3_nt: TGTGCCAGCAATACGGCGGTAAATAGCAATCAGCCCCAGCATTTT
cdr3_aa: CASNTAVNSNQPQHF

d_call: TRBD1
j_call: TRBJ2-1
clone_size: .
v_call: TRBV19
cdr3_nt: TGTGCCAGTAGAGACCCCAGGGGGCTCTTGAATGAGCAGTTCTTC
cdr3_aa: CASRDPRGLLNEQFF

d_call: TRBD2
j_call: TRBJ2-3
clone_size: .
v_call: TRBV5-4
cdr3_nt: TGTGCCAGCAGCCCGGGACTAGCGGGTCCTAGCACAGATACGCAGTATTTT
cdr3_aa: CASSPGLAGPSTDTQYF

d_call: TRBD1
j_call: TRBJ2-5
clone_size: .
v_call: TRBV3-1/TRBV3-2
cdr3_nt: TGTGCCAGCAGCCCCTACGGACAGGGTGAGGGGGAGACCCAGTACTTC
cdr3_aa: CASSPYGQGEGETQYF

d_call: TRBD1
j_call: TRBJ1-2
clone_size: .
v_call: TRBV24-1
cdr3_nt: TGTGCCACCAGTGATTTGAAGCCGGGACAGACCTATGGCTACACCTTC
cdr3_aa: CATSDLKPGQTYGYTF

d_call: .
j_call: TRBJ2-1
clone_size: .
v_call: TRBV24-1
cdr3_nt: TGTGCCACCAGTGCCCTCGGGGTTGGCTACAATGAGCAGTTCTTC
cdr3_aa: CATSALGVGYNEQFF

d_call: .
j_call: TRBJ1-5
clone_size: .
v_call: TRBV19
cdr3_nt: TGTGCCAGTAGCCGGGTCGGCAATCAGCCCCAGCATTTT
cdr3_aa: CASSRVGNQPQHF

d_call: .
j_call: TRBJ2-1
clone_size: .
v_call: TRBV30
cdr3_nt: TGTGCCTGGAGTCCAAGTGACAGGACCTCCTACAATGAGCAGTTCTTC
cdr3_aa: CAWSPSDRTSYNEQFF

d_call: TRBD1
j_call: TRBJ1-2
clone_size: .
v_call: TRBV6-5
cdr3_nt: TGTGCCAGCAGCCGGGACAGCTCCTATGGCTACACCTTC
cdr3_aa: CASSRDSSYGYTF

d_call: .
j_call: TRBJ2-1
clone_size: .
v_call: TRBV7-9
cdr3_nt: TGTGCCAGCATCCCTCGTGGGGACTTGGTCTACAATGAGCAGTTCTTC
cdr3_aa: CASIPRGDLVYNEQFF

d_call: .
j_call: TRBJ2-3
clone_size: .
v_call: TRBV27
cdr3_nt: TGTGCCAGCAGTTTAATCGGACAAAGCACAGATACGCAGTATTTT
cdr3_aa: CASSLIGQSTDTQYF

d_call: .
j_call: TRBJ2-7
clone_size: .
v_call: TRBV19
cdr3_nt: TGTGCCAGCCAGGAGGCGGCAGGACCCTACGAGCAGTACTTC
cdr3_aa: CASQEAAGPYEQYF

d_call: .
j_call: TRBJ1-1
clone_size: .
v_call: TRBV28
cdr3_nt: TGTGCCAGCCGACAAGGCACCATGAACACTGAAGCTTTCTTT
cdr3_aa: CASRQGTMNTEAFF

d_call: .
j_call: TRBJ2-5
clone_size: .
v_call: TRBV6-6
cdr3_nt: TGTGCCAGCAGTTACGGGCCGGTGGAGACCCAGTACTTC
cdr3_aa: CASSYGPVETQYF

d_call: TRBD1
j_call: TRBJ2-1
clone_size: .
v_call: TRBV7-7
cdr3_nt: TGTGCCAGCAGCCAAGACAGGGGAGGAAATGAGCAGTTCTTC
cdr3_aa: CASSQDRGGNEQFF

d_call: .
j_call: TRBJ2-5
clone_size: .
v_call: TRBV28
cdr3_nt: TGTGCCAGCACCCAGGGACTTTACCAAGAGACCCAGTACTTC
cdr3_aa: CASTQGLYQETQYF

d_call: .
j_call: TRBJ2-3
clone_size: .
v_call: TRBV5-1
cdr3_nt: TGCGCCAGCAGTAGCGCAGGCTACAGCACAGATACGCAGTATTTT
cdr3_aa: CASSSAGYSTDTQYF

d_call: TRBD1
j_call: TRBJ2-1
clone_size: .
v_call: TRBV5-4
cdr3_nt: TGTGCCAGCAGCTTGTCCGGGACAGACAATGAGCAGTTCTTC
cdr3_aa: CASSLSGTDNEQFF

d_call: TRBD2
j_call: TRBJ2-2
clone_size: .
v_call: TRBV6-2/TRBV6-3
cdr3_nt: TGTGCCAGCAGTTACCGGGGGGGGTGGAACACCGGGGAGCTGTTTTTT
cdr3_aa: CASSYRGGWNTGELFF

d_call: TRBD2
j_call: TRBJ2-1
clone_size: .
v_call: TRBV5-4
cdr3_nt: TGTGCCAGCCAGCGGGAGGCCTCCTACAATGAGCAGTTCTTC
cdr3_aa: CASQREASYNEQFF

d_call: .
j_call: TRBJ1-5
clone_size: .
v_call: TRBV5-1
cdr3_nt: TGCGCCAGCAGCTCTACCGGGACACTGGATCAGCCCCAGCATTTT
cdr3_aa: CASSSTGTLDQPQHF

d_call: .
j_call: TRBJ1-3
clone_size: .
v_call: TRBV5-6
cdr3_nt: TGTGCCAGCAGCTTACCGTACAGGGCCTCTGGAAACACCATATATTTT
cdr3_aa: CASSLPYRASGNTIYF

d_call: .
j_call: TRBJ2-3
clone_size: .
v_call: TRBV28
cdr3_nt: TGTGCCAGCAGTGCCCTCCTCCCCAACAGGGTGGCGTTCAGGGCAGATACGCAGTATTTT
cdr3_aa: CASSALLPNRVAFRADTQYF

d_call: .
j_call: TRBJ2-2
clone_size: .
v_call: TRBV4-2
cdr3_nt: TGTGCCAGCAGCCAAGAATCCACCGGTTACACCGGGGAGCTGTTTTTT
cdr3_aa: CASSQESTGYTGELFF

d_call: .
j_call: TRBJ1-5
clone_size: few
v_call: TRBV18
cdr3_nt: TGTGCCAGCTCACCTCGCAGTTCAGGGAACAATCAGCCCCAGCATTTT
cdr3_aa: CASSPRSSGNNQPQHF

d_call: .
j_call: TRBJ1-5
clone_size: .
v_call: TRBV12-3/TRBV12-4
cdr3_nt: TGTGCCAGCAGTTTAAGCAGGAATCAGCCCCAGCATTTT
cdr3_aa: CASSLSRNQPQHF

d_call: TRBD1
j_call: TRBJ1-3
clone_size: .
v_call: TRBV6-5
cdr3_nt: TGTGCCAGCAGTTACCGCGGACAGGGGACGTACACCATATATTTT
cdr3_aa: CASSYRGQGTYTIYF

d_call: .
j_call: TRBJ1-4
clone_size: .
v_call: TRBV5-6
cdr3_nt: TGTGCCAGCAGCGAGACACTCACTAATGAAAAACTGTTTTTT
cdr3_aa: CASSETLTNEKLFF

d_call: .
j_call: TRBJ2-3
clone_size: .
v_call: TRBV9
cdr3_nt: TGTGCCAGCAGCCCTGGGAGAGATACGCAGTATTTT
cdr3_aa: CASSPGRDTQYF

d_call: .
j_call: TRBJ2-7
clone_size: few
v_call: TRBV12-3/TRBV12-4
cdr3_nt: TGTGCCAGCAGCGAAAGCGTCGAGCAGTACTTC
cdr3_aa: CASSESVEQYF